Presented here are 13 T cell receptor beta chains from one specimen sequenced in a study of CXCR3-negative and CXCR3-positive naive CD8 T cells. It was by 5' RACE with UMI labels that the TRB cDNA libraries were prepared. Reanalyzing the 5' RACE reads, TCRdb keeps one entry per CDR3 protein, without DNA. This sample's table reports about 150,000 distinct CDR3 sequences. Study-level points and caveats: CXCR3-negative naive cells had less hydrophobic TRB CDR3s than did CXCR3-positive naive cells.

No antigens are known for them. Input material: naive CXCR3+ CD8+ T cells from blood. Subset noted: CD45RO-CCR7+CD27+CD95- naive CD8+ T cells expressing CXCR3 (TNR3+). The receptor source for this set is a human donor in good health. Some clones in this sample may be carry-over from other donors' samples.

V usage is TRBV12-3 or TRBV12-4 and J usage is TRBJ2-1; TCRdb selects TRBD2, and the lack of DNA leaves this call unchecked. This CDR3 region has 15 residues. The CDR3 is CASSLQLGTYNEQFF.

The chain recombines TRBV7-9 with TRBJ2-7; absent DNA, TCRdb's TRBD1 call cannot be checked. CDR3 size: 14 residues. Per germline, CDR1 SEHNR and CDR2 FQNEAQ (reference sequence). The CDR3 here is CASSLGRQDYEQYF.

This chain uses TRBV7-3 with TRBJ2-5; TCRdb's D call of TRBD1 is untestable without DNA. The CDR3 has 14 residues. The germline V gene has CDR1 SGHTA and CDR2 FQGTGA. This CDR3 reads CASSFLGGKETQYF.

The rearrangement links TRBV28 to TRBJ1-6. The CDR3 runs to 14 residues. Germline CDR1 MDHEN, CDR2 SYDVKM. The CDR3 is CASSAEGLGSPLHF.

CDR3 loop: CSVEGPGAEKLFF. The chain is built from TRBV29-1 and TRBJ1-4; TCRdb picks TRBD1, but there is no DNA to check that call. Per the germline V gene, CDR1 is SQVTM and CDR2 is ANQGSEA. The CDR3 covers 13 residues.

The rearrangement uses TRBV28 and TRBJ2-7; TCRdb calls TRBD1, which cannot be checked without DNA. CDR1 and CDR2 (germline): MDHEN, SYDVKM. The CDR3 is 15 residues long. The CDR3 reads CASSLGVQGEDEQYF.

J is TRBJ2-2 and V is TRBV5-6; there is no DNA to check the TCRdb D call of TRBD2. This CDR3 is built from 17 residues. CDR1 and CDR2 from the germline V gene are SGHDT and YYEEEE. The chain's CDR3 is CASSLSLWSGGAGELFF. The whole variable domain, filled in from reference TRBV5-6 and TRBJ2-2, reads DAGVTQSPTHLIKTRGQQVTLRCSPKSGHDTVSWYQQALGQGPQFIFQYYEEEERQRGNFPDRFSGHQFPNYSSELNVNALLLGDSALYLCASSLSLWSGGAGELFFGEGSRLTVL.

The chain uses TRBV6-5 and TRBJ1-2. Germline CDR1 reads MNHEY; CDR2 reads SVGAGI. The CDR3 consists of 14 residues. The CDR3: CASSDRRRDYGYTF.

The rearrangement links TRBV5-1 to TRBJ1-4; the D gene TCRdb calls, TRBD1, cannot be checked with no DNA. The length of the CDR3 is 14 residues. Germline V CDR1 and CDR2: SGHRS, YFSETQ. CDR3 region: CASSFREGSEKLFF.

The chain joins TRBV29-1 to TRBJ2-7; the TRBD1 assignment by TCRdb is unverifiable without DNA. The CDR3 runs 13 residues. Germline V gives CDR1 SQVTM, CDR2 ANQGSEA. Here the CDR3 reads CSVERQGAQEQYF.

J is TRBJ2-7 and V is TRBV4-3; the D call of TRBD2 rests on TCRdb alone, since no DNA is present to check it. The CDR3 spans 15 residues. Germline CDR1 is LGHNA and CDR2 is YSLEER. The CDR3 loop reads CASSQASGGPYEQYF.

CDR3: CASTKGGGCTDTQYF. The chain couples TRBV21-1 to TRBJ2-3; with no DNA, the TCRdb D assignment of TRBD1 cannot be verified. TRBV21-1 is flagged as a pseudogene. The CDR3 has 15 amino acids.

CDR3 amino acids: CASRLTGEDTIYF. The V call is TRBV5-1, the J call TRBJ1-3; the TRBD1 assignment by TCRdb is unverifiable without DNA. CDR3 length: 13 amino acids. CDR1 is SGHRS and CDR2 is YFSETQ in the germline V gene.